This T cell receptor beta chain derives from a study of T cell responses to AZD1222 COVID-19 vaccine. About the research overall: Second-dose groups at about 4 or about 12 weeks were pooled.

The CDR3 runs to 13 residues. The ends were cut back, 4 bases at V and 1 base at J, with 6 bases in the middle. Method: immunoSEQ multiplex PCR; TCRdb's copy keeps in-frame clones and lacks some. The table has some 170,000 clones, 90% to 95% seen once. Of note for this clone: Its target is unknown.

Study-level results: Reportedly, nearly half of unique spike TCRs recognized epitopes outside B.1.351/B.1.1.7 mutations. Donor demographics were predominantly white British with a female majority; clonal diversity may be underestimated. Only a handful of AZD1222 recipients, roughly six in all, had baseline seropositivity.

This receptor was taken from an adult in good health. V usage is TRBV12-3 or TRBV12-4 and J usage is TRBJ2-3; D is uncertain. The sequencing here drew on peripheral blood, taken on day 0 of AZD1222 vaccination. The CDR3 loop reads CASSSTGTDTQYF. CDR3 DNA: TGTGCCAGCAGTTCCACGGGCACAGATACGCAGTATTTT.